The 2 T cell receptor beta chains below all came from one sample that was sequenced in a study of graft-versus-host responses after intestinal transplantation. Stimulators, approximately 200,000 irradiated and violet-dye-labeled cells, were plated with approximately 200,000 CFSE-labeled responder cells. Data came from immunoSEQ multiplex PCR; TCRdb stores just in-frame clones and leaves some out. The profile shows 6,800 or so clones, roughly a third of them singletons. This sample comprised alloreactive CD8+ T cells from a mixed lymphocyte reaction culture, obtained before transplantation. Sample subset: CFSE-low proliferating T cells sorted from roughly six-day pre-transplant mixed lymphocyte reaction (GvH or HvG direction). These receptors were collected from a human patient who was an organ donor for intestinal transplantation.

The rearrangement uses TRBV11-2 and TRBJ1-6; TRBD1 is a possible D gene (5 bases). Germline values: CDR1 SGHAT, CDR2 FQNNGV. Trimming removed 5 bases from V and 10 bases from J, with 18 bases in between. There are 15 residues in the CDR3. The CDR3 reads CASSPGTLTGSPLHF. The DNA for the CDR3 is TGTGCCAGCAGCCCGGGGACTTTAACTGGGTCACCCCTCCACTTT.

The CDR3 DNA reads TGTGCCAGCAACAGGGACAGGGTGACGGGAACACCCCTCCACTTT. This translates into CASNRDRVTGTPLHF. The V call is TRBV2, the J call TRBJ1-6; the match to TRBD1 covers 9 bases. Per the germline V gene, CDR1 is SNHLY and CDR2 is FYNNEI. V shed 7 bases and J 11 bases; nucleotides not matched to a gene: 12. This CDR3 has 15 residues.